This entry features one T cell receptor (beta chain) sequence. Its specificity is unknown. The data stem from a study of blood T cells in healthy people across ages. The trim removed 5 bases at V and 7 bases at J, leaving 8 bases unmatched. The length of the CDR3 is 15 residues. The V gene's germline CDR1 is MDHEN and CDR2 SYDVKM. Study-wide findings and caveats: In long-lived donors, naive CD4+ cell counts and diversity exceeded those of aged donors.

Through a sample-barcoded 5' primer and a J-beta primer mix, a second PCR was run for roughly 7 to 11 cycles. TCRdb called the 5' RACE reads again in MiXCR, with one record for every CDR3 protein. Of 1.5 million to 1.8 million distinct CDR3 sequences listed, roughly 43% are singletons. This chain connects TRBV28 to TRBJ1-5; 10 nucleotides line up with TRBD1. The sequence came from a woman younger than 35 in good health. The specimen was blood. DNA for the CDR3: TGTGCCAGCAGTCTCCCAGGACAGGGGGAGCAGCCCCAGCATTTT. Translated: CASSLPGQGEQPQHF.